The clone carrying this T cell receptor beta chain showed up just once. The data were taken from a study of blood T cell repertoires in COVID-19. TCRdb's copy holds only in-frame clones and misses some; the assay was immunoSEQ multiplex PCR. This sample carries roughly 150,000 clones, more than 65% of them seen once, and the ten largest clones take about 7.8%. V was trimmed by 3 bases and J by 0 bases, leaving 18 bases between them. The germline V gene encodes CDR1 SGHAT and CDR2 FQNNGV. The CDR3 length is 19 residues. This chain joins TRBV11-2 and TRBJ1-6; D unresolved. The sequence came from a woman aged 55-69 years with COVID-19, enrolled during active disease. Sequencing was performed on peripheral blood. The CDR3 DNA follows: TGTGCCAGCAGCTTGTCCATTCCACCGGGGAGCTCCTATAATTCACCCCTCCACTTT. This gives the protein CASSLSIPPGSSYNSPLHF. The full variable domain, rest sourced from reference TRBV11-2 and TRBJ1-6, is EAGVAQSPRYKIIEKRQSVAFWCNPISGHATLYWYQQILGQGPKLLIQFQNNGVVDDSQLPKDRFSAERLKGVDSTLKIQPAKLEDSAVYLCASSLSIPPGSSYNSPLHFGNGTRLTVT.